This T cell receptor beta chain was captured by sequencing in a study of control samples from healthy donors and cancer patients. V dropped 0 bases and J dropped 3 bases, with 11 bases sitting between them. Germline CDR1 and CDR2: MNHNS and SASEGT. This CDR3 region has 16 residues. The data were produced by immunoSEQ multiplex PCR, yet TCRdb's version contains in-frame clones alone and is incomplete. The sample gives 150,000 to 200,000 clones, about 86% of which show up once; roughly 5% is in the top ten. This sequence was found in a woman aged 25 to 39 in good health. The genes are TRBV6-1 and TRBJ2-2; a possible D gene is TRBD2 (6 bases). Material for sequencing was blood. CDR3 nucleotides: TGTGCCAGCAGTGAAGCGCGGGAATACTACACCGGGGAGCTGTTTTTT. Its translation: CASSEAREYYTGELFF.